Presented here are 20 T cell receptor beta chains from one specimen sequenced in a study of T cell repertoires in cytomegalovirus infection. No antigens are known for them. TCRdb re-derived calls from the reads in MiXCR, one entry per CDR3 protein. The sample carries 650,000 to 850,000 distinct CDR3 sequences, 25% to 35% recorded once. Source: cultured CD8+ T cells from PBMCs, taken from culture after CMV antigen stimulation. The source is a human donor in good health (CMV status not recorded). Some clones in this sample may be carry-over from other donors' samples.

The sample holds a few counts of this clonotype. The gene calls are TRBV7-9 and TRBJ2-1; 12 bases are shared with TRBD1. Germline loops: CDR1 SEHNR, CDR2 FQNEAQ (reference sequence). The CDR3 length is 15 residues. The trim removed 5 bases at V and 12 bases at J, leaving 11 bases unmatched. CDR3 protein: CASSPAGTGGRGQFF. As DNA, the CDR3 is TGTGCCAGCAGCCCCGCCGGGACAGGGGGCCGAGGGCAGTTCTTC.

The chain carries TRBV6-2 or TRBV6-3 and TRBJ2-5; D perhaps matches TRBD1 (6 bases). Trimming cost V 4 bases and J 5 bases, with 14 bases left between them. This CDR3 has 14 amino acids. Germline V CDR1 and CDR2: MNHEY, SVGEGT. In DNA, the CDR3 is TGTGCCAGCAGTTCCCAGGGGTTCACGGAGACCCAGTACTTC. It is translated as CASSSQGFTETQYF.

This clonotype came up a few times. The CDR3 region is CASSGADTGSQPQHF. CDR3 bases: TGTGCCAGCAGCGGGGCGGACACGGGCTCCCAGCCCCAGCATTTT. This chain links TRBV5-5 with TRBJ1-5; tentatively, D is TRBD1 (5 bases). Per germline, CDR1 SGHKS and CDR2 YYEKEE (reference sequence). The ends were cut back, 4 bases at V and 7 bases at J, with 18 bases in the middle. The CDR3 loop spans 15 amino acids.

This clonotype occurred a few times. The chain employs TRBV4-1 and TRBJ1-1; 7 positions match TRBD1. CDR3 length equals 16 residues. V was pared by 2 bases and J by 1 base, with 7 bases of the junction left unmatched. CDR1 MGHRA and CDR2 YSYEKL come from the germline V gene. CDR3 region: CASSQLTGVANTEAFF. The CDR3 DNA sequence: TGCGCCAGCAGCCAACTCACAGGGGTCGCGAACACTGAAGCTTTCTTT.

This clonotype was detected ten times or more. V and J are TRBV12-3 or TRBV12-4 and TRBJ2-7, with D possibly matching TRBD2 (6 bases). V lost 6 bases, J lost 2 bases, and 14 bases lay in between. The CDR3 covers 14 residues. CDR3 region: CASSRNRETYEQYF. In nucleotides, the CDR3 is TGTGCCAGCAGCCGGAACCGGGAGACCTACGAGCAGTACTTC.

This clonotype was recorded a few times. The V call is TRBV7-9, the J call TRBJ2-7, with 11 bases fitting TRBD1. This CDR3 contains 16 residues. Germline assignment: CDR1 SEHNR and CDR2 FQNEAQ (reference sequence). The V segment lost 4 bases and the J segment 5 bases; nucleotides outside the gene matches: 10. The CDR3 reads CASSSAGGQGVHEQYV. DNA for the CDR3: TGTGCCAGCAGCTCCGCCGGGGGACAGGGGGTCCACGAGCAGTACGTC.

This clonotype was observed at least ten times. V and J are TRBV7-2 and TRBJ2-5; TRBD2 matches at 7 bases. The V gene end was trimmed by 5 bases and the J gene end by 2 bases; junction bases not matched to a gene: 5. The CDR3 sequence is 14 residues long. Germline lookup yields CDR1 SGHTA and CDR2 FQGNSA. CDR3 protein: CASSHQRGQETQYF. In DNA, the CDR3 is TGTGCCAGCAGCCATCAGCGGGGTCAAGAGACCCAGTACTTC.

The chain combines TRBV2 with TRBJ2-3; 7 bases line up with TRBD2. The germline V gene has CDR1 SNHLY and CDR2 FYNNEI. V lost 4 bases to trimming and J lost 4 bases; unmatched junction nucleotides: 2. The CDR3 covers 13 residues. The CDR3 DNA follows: TGTGCCAGCAGTGGGCGGGGGTCAGATACGCAGTATTTT. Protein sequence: CASSGRGSDTQYF.

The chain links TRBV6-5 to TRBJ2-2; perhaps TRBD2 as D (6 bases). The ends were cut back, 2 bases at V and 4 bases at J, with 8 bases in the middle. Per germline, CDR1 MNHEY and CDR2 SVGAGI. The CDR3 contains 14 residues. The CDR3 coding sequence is TGTGCCAGCAGTTACGGGACTCCCACCGGGGAGCTGTTTTTT. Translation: CASSYGTPTGELFF.

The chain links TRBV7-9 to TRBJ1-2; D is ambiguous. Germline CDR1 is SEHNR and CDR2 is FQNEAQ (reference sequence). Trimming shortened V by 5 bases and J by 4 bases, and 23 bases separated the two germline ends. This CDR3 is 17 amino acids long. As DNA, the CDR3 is TGTGCCAGCAGCGTAGAAGGACCCAGCGGACTCGGCTATGGCTACACCTTC. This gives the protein CASSVEGPSGLGYGYTF.

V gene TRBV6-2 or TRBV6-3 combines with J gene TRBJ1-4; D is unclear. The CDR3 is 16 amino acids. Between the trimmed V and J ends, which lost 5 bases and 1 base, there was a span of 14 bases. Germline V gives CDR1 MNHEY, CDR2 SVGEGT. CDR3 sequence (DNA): TGTGCCAGCAGTACGTGGGCCCGGAAAACTAATGAAAAACTGTTTTTT. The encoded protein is CASSTWARKTNEKLFF.

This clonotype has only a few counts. The CDR3 DNA is TGTGCCAGCAGTTCATCCGGGACTAGCGGGGGTAGATACAATGAGCAGTTCTTC. The encoded protein is CASSSSGTSGGRYNEQFF. V and J are TRBV27 and TRBJ2-1; 14 bases match TRBD2. The CDR3 runs 18 residues. With 4 bases clipped from V and 4 bases from J, the junction kept 9 bases outside the gene matches. Germline lookup yields CDR1 MNHEY and CDR2 SMNVEV (reference sequence).

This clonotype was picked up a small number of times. The CDR3 DNA reads as TGTGCCAGCAGCCGAATAGATGAGTATGGCTACACCTTC. Its protein is CASSRIDEYGYTF. The J gene is TRBJ1-2, the V gene TRBV7-9; D gene unclear. The germline CDR1 and CDR2 sequences are SEHNR and FQNEAQ (reference sequence). This CDR3 has 13 amino acids. Trimming took off 5 bases at V and 5 bases at J, with 12 bases between the two ends.

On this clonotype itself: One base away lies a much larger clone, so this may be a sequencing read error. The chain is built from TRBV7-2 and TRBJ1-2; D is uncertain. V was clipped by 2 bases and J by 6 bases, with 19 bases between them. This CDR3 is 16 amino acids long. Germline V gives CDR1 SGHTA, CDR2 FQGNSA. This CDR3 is CASSLRQTVIINGYTF. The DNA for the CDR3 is TGTGCCAGCAGCTTAAGGCAGACGGTGATTATAAATGGCTACACCTTC.

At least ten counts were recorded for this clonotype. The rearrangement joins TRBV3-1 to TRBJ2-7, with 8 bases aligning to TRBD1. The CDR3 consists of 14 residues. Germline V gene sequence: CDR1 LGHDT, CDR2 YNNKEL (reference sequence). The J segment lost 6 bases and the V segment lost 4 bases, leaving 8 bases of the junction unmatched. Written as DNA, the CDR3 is TGTGCCAGCAGCCCCGATGGGACAGGCGGCGAGCAGTACTTC. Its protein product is CASSPDGTGGEQYF.

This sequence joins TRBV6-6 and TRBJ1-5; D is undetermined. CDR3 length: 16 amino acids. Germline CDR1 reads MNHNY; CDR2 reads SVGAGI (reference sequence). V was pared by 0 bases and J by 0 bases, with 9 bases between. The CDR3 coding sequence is TGTGCCAGCAGTTACTCTAGACGGAGTAGCAATCAGCCCCAGCATTTT. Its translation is CASSYSRRSSNQPQHF.

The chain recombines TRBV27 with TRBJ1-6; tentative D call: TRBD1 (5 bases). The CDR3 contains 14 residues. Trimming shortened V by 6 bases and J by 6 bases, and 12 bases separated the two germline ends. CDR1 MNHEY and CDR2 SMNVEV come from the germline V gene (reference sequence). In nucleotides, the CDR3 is TGTGCCAGCAGACCGGGACGGCCTAATTCACCCCTCCACTTT. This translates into CASRPGRPNSPLHF.

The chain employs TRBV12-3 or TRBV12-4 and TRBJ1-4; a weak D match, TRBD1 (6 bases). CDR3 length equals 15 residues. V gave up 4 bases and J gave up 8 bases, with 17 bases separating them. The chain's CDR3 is CASSSNRVKKEKLFF. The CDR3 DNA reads TGTGCCAGCAGTTCGAACAGGGTCAAGAAGGAAAAACTGTTTTTT.

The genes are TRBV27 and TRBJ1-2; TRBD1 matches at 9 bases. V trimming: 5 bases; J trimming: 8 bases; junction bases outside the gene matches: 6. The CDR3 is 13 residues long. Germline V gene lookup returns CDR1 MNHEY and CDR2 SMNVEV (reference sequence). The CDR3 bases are TGTGCCAGCAGTGTGGGACAGGGCGGAGGCTACACCTTC. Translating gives CASSVGQGGGYTF.

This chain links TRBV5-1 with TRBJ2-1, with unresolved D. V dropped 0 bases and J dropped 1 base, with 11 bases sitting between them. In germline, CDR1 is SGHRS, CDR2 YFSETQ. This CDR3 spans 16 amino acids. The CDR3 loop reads CASSLAPTQSYNEQFF. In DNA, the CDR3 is TGCGCCAGCAGCTTGGCCCCCACACAGTCCTACAATGAGCAGTTCTTC.